This TCR beta chain was profiled in a study of T cell responses to AZD1222 COVID-19 vaccine. The method was immunoSEQ multiplex PCR; TCRdb's version includes in-frame clones alone and lacks a portion of them. The sample holds about 270,000 clones; around 92% are singletons and the top ten take roughly 0.51%. In the case of this clone: Antigen unknown.

Overall study results and limits: Breadth and depth of Spike-specific TCRs rose after two AZD1222 doses. Clonal diversity may have been underestimated in mostly white British donors. Only after the peak T cell response were repertoires sampled. Targeting of unmutated variant regions was reportedly seen in nearly half of spike-specific TCRs.

This TCR was sampled from an adult who received the AZD1222 COVID-19 vaccine. The starting material was peripheral blood, obtained 28 days after the second AZD1222 dose.

The CDR3 loop reads CASSVGGTSGSNEQFF. Here the CDR3 DNA reads TGTGCCAGCAGCGTAGGTGGTACTAGCGGGAGTAATGAGCAGTTCTTC. The V call is TRBV9, the J call TRBJ2-1; TRBD2 aligns across 11 bases. Germline V gives CDR1 SGDLS, CDR2 YYNGEE. The CDR3 is 16 residues long. V shed 0 bases and J 7 bases; nucleotides not matched to a gene: 6.